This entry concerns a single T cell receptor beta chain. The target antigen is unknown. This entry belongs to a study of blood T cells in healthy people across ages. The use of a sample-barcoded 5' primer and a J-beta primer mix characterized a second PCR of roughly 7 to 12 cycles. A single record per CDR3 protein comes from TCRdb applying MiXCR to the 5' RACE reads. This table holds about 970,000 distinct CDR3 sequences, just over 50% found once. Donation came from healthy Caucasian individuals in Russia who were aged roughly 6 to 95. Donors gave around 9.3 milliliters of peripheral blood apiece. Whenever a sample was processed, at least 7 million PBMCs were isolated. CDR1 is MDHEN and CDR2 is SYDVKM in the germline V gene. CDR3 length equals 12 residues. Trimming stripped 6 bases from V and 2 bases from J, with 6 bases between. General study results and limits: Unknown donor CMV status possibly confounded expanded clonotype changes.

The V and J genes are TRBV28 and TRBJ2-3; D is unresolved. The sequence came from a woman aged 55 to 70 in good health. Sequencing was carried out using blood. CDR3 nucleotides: TGTGCCAGCAGACAAGACACAGATACGCAGTATTTT. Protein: CASRQDTDTQYF.